The source of this TCR beta chain is a study of Tregs in tolerant kidney transplant recipients. Some clones are missing from TCRdb's copy, which holds only in-frame ones; the method was immunoSEQ multiplex PCR. Of 95,000 to 120,000 clones detected, nearly 90% appear once; the ten largest clones hold approximately 0.35%. Concerning this clone itself: Its specificity is not known.

The CDR3 consists of 14 residues. Germline-derived CDR1 and CDR2 are MGHRA and YSYEKL. Losses at the gene ends were 6 bases for V and 3 bases for J; bases not matched to a gene: 6. Findings and limits, study-wide: Tolerant patients' donor-specific Tregs expanded beyond overall Tregs, suggesting antigen-driven growth. Biological reproducibility was not directly addressed, but technical replication error appeared minimal. Few patients were studied, so findings need validation in larger groups. Nucleotide sequences could not be compared across some patients' samples due to primer changes.

The source of this sequence is a human donor who received a combined kidney and bone marrow transplant. The chain links TRBV4-1 to TRBJ2-7, with 9 bases that match TRBD1. This material consisted of CD4+ T cells from blood, taken before the transplant. Here the CDR3 reads CASSTDRGFYEQYF. In nucleotides, the CDR3 is TGCGCCAGCAGTACAGACAGGGGGTTCTACGAGCAGTACTTC.